The T cell receptor beta chain under discussion was sequenced for a study of T cell repertoires in cytomegalovirus infection. Using its own MiXCR run on the reads, TCRdb lists one record per CDR3 protein. The data contain around 130,000 distinct CDR3 sequences, more than 7% of them seen just once; the ten biggest clones take up about 9.4%. At least ten counts were recorded for this clonotype. Trimming took 5 bases from V and 2 from J, leaving 6 bases between them. The germline CDR1 and CDR2 sequences are SEHNR and FQNEAQ (reference sequence). The CDR3 length is 12 residues. The source material was PBMCs. The chain recombines TRBV7-9 with TRBJ1-1; D unclear. The sequence came from a human donor in good health (CMV status not recorded). Some clones in this sample may be carry-over from other donors' samples. Here the CDR3 reads CASSEGNTEAFF. The DNA of the CDR3 is TGTGCCAGCAGCGAGGGAAACACTGAAGCTTTCTTT. The variable domain in full, completed from reference TRBV7-9 and TRBJ1-1, reads DTGVSQNPRHKITKRGQNVTFRCDPISEHNRLYWYRQTLGQGPEFLTYFQNEAQLEKSRLLSDRFSAERPKGSFSTLEIQRTEQGDSAMYLCASSEGNTEAFFGQGTRLTVV.